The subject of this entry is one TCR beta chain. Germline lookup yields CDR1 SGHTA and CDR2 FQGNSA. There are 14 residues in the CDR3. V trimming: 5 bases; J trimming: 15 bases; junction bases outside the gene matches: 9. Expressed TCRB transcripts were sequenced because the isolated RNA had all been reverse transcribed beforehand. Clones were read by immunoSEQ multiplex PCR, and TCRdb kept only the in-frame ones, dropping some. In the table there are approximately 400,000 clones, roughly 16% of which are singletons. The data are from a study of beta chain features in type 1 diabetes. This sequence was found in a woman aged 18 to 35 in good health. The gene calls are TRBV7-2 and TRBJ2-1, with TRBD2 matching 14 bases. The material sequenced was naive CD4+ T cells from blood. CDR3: CASSLGTSGRLGFF. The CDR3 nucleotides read TGTGCCAGCAGCCTCGGGACTAGCGGGAGACTAGGGTTCTTC.